These 28 T cell receptor beta chains were sequenced from one sample in a study of blood T cell repertoires in COVID-19. Assay: immunoSEQ multiplex PCR; the TCRdb copy retains only in-frame clones and omits some. The sample carries approximately 200,000 clones, about 87% recorded once. Material: PBMCs or T cells enriched from blood (not recorded which). These receptors all stem from a man aged 18 to 30 with acute COVID-19.

The V call is TRBV4-1, the J call TRBJ2-1; no firm D call. V lost 4 bases and J lost 4, with 17 bases in between. Germline-derived CDR1 and CDR2 are MGHRA and YSYEKL. The CDR3 loop spans 16 amino acids. CDR3 bases: TGCGCCAGCAGCCCGGTAGGTAGCAAGGTTTACAATGAGCAGTTCTTC. It translates to CASSPVGSKVYNEQFF.

The chain couples TRBV4-3 to TRBJ1-1; the D is unclear. The CDR3 is 14 residues long. Trimming removed 0 bases from V and 8 bases from J, with 13 bases in between. Germline values: CDR1 LGHNA, CDR2 YSLEER. Here the CDR3 reads CASSQDRTGLEAFF. The CDR3 coding sequence is TGCGCCAGCAGCCAAGACAGAACCGGGTTGGAAGCTTTCTTT.

The chain joins TRBV6-5 to TRBJ2-1; the match to TRBD2 covers 8 bases. There are 15 residues in the CDR3. Germline values: CDR1 MNHEY, CDR2 SVGAGI. J was trimmed by 5 bases and V by 4 bases; bases with no gene match: 7. The CDR3 region has the DNA TGTGCCAGCAGTTCGGGACTAGAGGGCCACAATGAGCAGTTCTTC. The encoded protein is CASSSGLEGHNEQFF.

V is TRBV28 and J is TRBJ2-7; TRBD1 aligns across 8 bases. With V trimmed by 6 bases and J by 0 bases, 7 bases remained unmatched. The CDR3 is 15 residues long. CDR1 is MDHEN, CDR2 SYDVKM, per germline. The CDR3 DNA follows: TGTGCCAGCAGCCAATGGACAGGGAGCTCCTACGAGCAGTACTTC. Translation gives CASSQWTGSSYEQYF. The variable domain in full, with the rest retrieved from reference TRBV28 and TRBJ2-7, is DVKVTQSSRYLVKRTGEKVFLECVQDMDHENMFWYRQDPGLGLRLIYFSYDVKMKEKGDIPEGYSVSREKKERFSLILESASTNQTSMYLCASSQWTGSSYEQYFGPGTRLTVT.

The rearrangement links TRBV25-1 to TRBJ2-1; 7 nucleotides line up with TRBD2. The V segment lost 6 bases and the J segment 4 bases; nucleotides outside the gene matches: 6. The germline V gene encodes CDR1 MGHDK and CDR2 SYGVNS. This CDR3 comprises 14 residues. The CDR3 DNA reads as TGTGCCAGCAGGCTGGGACTACCATACAATGAGCAGTTCTTC. Protein sequence: CASRLGLPYNEQFF.

In nucleotides, the CDR3 is TGTGCCAGCAGCTTAGGAGGCGCGGGAGGACCAGATACGCAGTATTTT. Its translation: CASSLGGAGGPDTQYF. The chain couples TRBV7-2 to TRBJ2-3, with 8 bases lining up with TRBD2. CDR1 is SGHTA and CDR2 is FQGNSA in the germline V gene. The CDR3 loop spans 16 amino acids. With V trimmed by 1 base and J by 4 bases, 7 bases remained unmatched.

The chain carries TRBV5-4 and TRBJ2-7; 8 bases agree with TRBD1. CDR1 is SGHNT, CDR2 YYREEE, per germline (reference sequence). Trimming took 3 bases from V and 1 from J; bases not matched to a gene: 3. The CDR3 has 14 residues. This CDR3 reads CASSWTGTSYEQYF. The CDR3, as DNA: TGTGCCAGCAGCTGGACAGGGACTTCCTACGAGCAGTACTTC.

The rearrangement joins TRBV27 to TRBJ2-1, with D unresolved. From germline, CDR1 is MNHEY and CDR2 SMNVEV (reference sequence). This CDR3 has 12 residues. The V gene lost 3 bases and the J gene lost 6 bases, with 6 bases spanning the gap. The CDR3, as DNA: TGTGCCAGCAGTTTCTCGGGCAATGAGCAGTTCTTC. Translation gives CASSFSGNEQFF.

This chain connects TRBV11-1 to TRBJ2-7, with unresolved D. Germline loops: CDR1 SGHAT, CDR2 FQDESV (reference sequence). The CDR3 length is 15 residues. Trimming removed 5 bases from V and 0 bases from J, with 14 bases in between. The CDR3 is CASSQTALTSYEQYF. CDR3 DNA: TGTGCCAGCAGCCAAACAGCCCTTACCTCCTACGAGCAGTACTTC.

The gene calls are TRBV4-3 and TRBJ2-1; TRBD1 aligns across 11 bases. The V and J ends lost 1 base and 9 bases, in that order; junction bases with no gene match: 11. CDR3 length equals 17 residues. In germline, CDR1 is LGHNA, CDR2 YSLEER. CDR3 nucleotides: TGCGCCAGCAGCCAAGCCCGGACAGGGGGCATGTATGGTGAGCAGTTCTTC. Translating it yields CASSQARTGGMYGEQFF.

This clone was counted once. This chain joins TRBV7-2 and TRBJ1-5, with 9 bases matching TRBD1. J gave up 5 bases and V 3 bases, and 5 bases lay outside the gene matches. Germline values: CDR1 SGHTA, CDR2 FQGNSA. The CDR3 has 15 residues. The CDR3 nucleotides read TGTGCCAGCAGCTTTCGCGACAGGGGGGATCAGCCCCAGCATTTT. Amino acid sequence: CASSFRDRGDQPQHF.

The gene calls are TRBV5-4 and TRBJ2-1; TRBD2 agrees at 8 bases. This CDR3 spans 15 amino acids. V lost 5 bases to trimming and J lost 8 bases; unmatched junction nucleotides: 12. Germline CDR1 is SGHNT and CDR2 is YYREEE (reference sequence). The CDR3 DNA is TGTGCCAGCAGTCAAACTAGCGGTATAAATGATGAGCAGTTCTTC. Amino acids: CASSQTSGINDEQFF.

This chain joins TRBV2 and TRBJ1-1, with D unclear. The length of the CDR3 is 13 residues. Looked up from germline, CDR1 is SNHLY and CDR2 is FYNNEI. Trimming removed 4 bases from V and 5 bases from J, with 11 bases in between. The CDR3 reads CASSVEGRTEAFF. The DNA of the CDR3 is TGTGCCAGCAGTGTAGAAGGGAGAACTGAAGCTTTCTTT.

The J gene is TRBJ2-5, the V gene TRBV24-1; 9 nucleotides agree with TRBD2. Germline V gene sequence: CDR1 KGHDR, CDR2 SFDVKD. This CDR3 is built from 13 residues. The V segment lost 4 bases and the J segment 12 bases; nucleotides outside the gene matches: 8. The CDR3 coding sequence is TGTGCCACCAGTGACCAGACTAGCGGTCGGAAGTACTTC. It yields the protein CATSDQTSGRKYF.

The chain combines TRBV9 with TRBJ2-1; 12 bases match TRBD2. Unmatched junction bases numbered 4, after V lost 0 bases and J lost 0 bases. Per the germline V gene, CDR1 is SGDLS and CDR2 is YYNGEE. This CDR3 region has 18 residues. The DNA for the CDR3 is TGTGCCAGCAGCGTAGGACTAGCGGGAGAGAGCTCCTACAATGAGCAGTTCTTC. It specifies CASSVGLAGESSYNEQFF.

This chain connects TRBV5-1 to TRBJ2-1; D remains unclear. In germline, CDR1 is SGHRS, CDR2 YFSETQ. This CDR3 contains 14 residues. Deletions cut 4 bases from V and 10 bases from J, with 18 bases between. The CDR3 DNA sequence: TGCGCCAGCAGCCTACAAGGTGGCGGTAGCGAGCAGTTCTTC. Its translation: CASSLQGGGSEQFF.

The sample holds a few counts of this clone. V gene TRBV9 combines with J gene TRBJ2-7, with 12 bases fitting TRBD2. CDR3 size: 15 residues. Looked up from germline, CDR1 is SGDLS and CDR2 is YYNGEE. Trimming took 3 bases from V and 0 from J; bases not matched to a gene: 1. The CDR3, as DNA: TGTGCCAGCAGCGAGGGACTAGCGGGCTCCTACGAGCAGTACTTC. Its translation is CASSEGLAGSYEQYF.

This chain uses TRBV14 with TRBJ2-3; D is undetermined. Germline CDR1 and CDR2: SGHDN and FVKESK. CDR3 size: 14 residues. Between the trimmed V and J ends, which lost 2 bases and 0 bases, there was a span of 6 bases. CDR3 DNA: TGTGCCAGCAGCCAATTCCCTAGCACAGATACGCAGTATTTT. Translation gives CASSQFPSTDTQYF.

The rearrangement uses TRBV2 and TRBJ2-3; tentative D call: TRBD2 (5 bases). Germline CDR1 reads SNHLY; CDR2 reads FYNNEI. The V end lost 7 bases, the J end lost 2 bases, and 19 bases lay between the germline ends. This CDR3 comprises 16 residues. CDR3 residues: CASTLGERLFTDTQYF. CDR3 DNA sequence: TGTGCCAGCACTCTAGGCGAGCGGTTATTCACAGATACGCAGTATTTT.

The chain has TRBV4-1 and TRBJ2-1, with TRBD2 matching 7 bases. The V gene's germline CDR1 is MGHRA and CDR2 YSYEKL. The CDR3 covers 19 residues. The ends lost 1 base at V and 0 bases at J; junction bases unmatched: 12. CDR3 sequence: CASSQVRGGGGVSYNEQFF. DNA for the CDR3: TGCGCCAGCAGCCAAGTCCGGGGCGGGGGAGGAGTCTCCTACAATGAGCAGTTCTTC.

The chain carries TRBV3-1 (or the pseudogene TRBV3-2) and TRBJ2-7; tentative D call: TRBD1 (6 bases). The CDR3 has 15 residues. The V gene's germline CDR1 is LGHDT and CDR2 YNNKEL (reference sequence). Trimming cost V 1 base and J 0 bases, with 10 bases left between them. CDR3 bases: TGTGCCAGCAGCCAAGCACAGGGTTACTCCTACGAGCAGTACTTC. It translates to CASSQAQGYSYEQYF.

V and J are TRBV2 and TRBJ1-1, with 8 nucleotides matching TRBD1. The CDR3 loop spans 12 amino acids. The J segment lost 6 bases and the V segment lost 7 bases, leaving 4 bases of the junction unmatched. Germline V gene sequence: CDR1 SNHLY, CDR2 FYNNEI. The CDR3 protein is CASKDRGAEAFF. The CDR3, as DNA: TGTGCCAGCAAAGACAGGGGCGCTGAAGCTTTCTTT.

In this sample, this clone turned up a few times. The V call is TRBV5-1, the J call TRBJ2-7, with 11 bases identical to TRBD1. The V gene's germline CDR1 is SGHRS and CDR2 YFSETQ. This CDR3 contains 14 residues. The V segment lost 2 bases and the J segment 6 bases; nucleotides outside the gene matches: 4. CDR3 sequence: CASSLQGQGVEQYF. CDR3 nucleotide sequence: TGCGCCAGCAGCTTACAGGGACAGGGGGTCGAGCAGTACTTC.

V is TRBV7-2 and J is TRBJ1-6; 11 bases are a match to TRBD1. The CDR3 sequence is 16 residues long. CDR1 SGHTA and CDR2 FQGNSA come from the germline V gene. V trimming: 5 bases; J trimming: 6 bases; junction bases outside the gene matches: 6. CDR3 in amino acids: CASSPGQGAGNSPLHF. As DNA, the CDR3 is TGTGCCAGCAGCCCTGGACAGGGGGCTGGTAATTCACCCCTCCACTTT. The full variable domain, its missing parts supplied by reference TRBV7-2 and TRBJ1-6, is GAGVSQSPSNKVTEKGKDVELRCDPISGHTALYWYRQSLGQGLEFLIYFQGNSAPDKSGLPSDRFSAERTGGSVSTLTIQRTQQEDSAVYLCASSPGQGAGNSPLHFGNGTRLTVT.

This clone has just one count. One junction end disagrees with the germline gene, perhaps due to a read error. This CDR3 is CASSLGTSGLPQAF. The CDR3 nucleotides read TGCGCCAGCAGCTTGGGGACTAGCGGGCTACCGCAGGCCTTC. The chain couples TRBV5-1 to TRBJ2-7; TRBD2 aligns across 11 bases. CDR1 is SGHRS, CDR2 YFSETQ, per germline. The CDR3 has 14 residues.

The chain carries TRBV27 and TRBJ1-6; tentatively, D is TRBD1 (6 bases). Trimming shortened V by 6 bases and J by 1 base, and 13 bases separated the two germline ends. CDR1 and CDR2 (germline): MNHEY, SMNVEV (reference sequence). This CDR3 contains 16 residues. CDR3 nucleotide sequence: TGTGCCAGCAGAAAAGGGGGTGTATCCTATAATTCACCCCTCCACTTT. The encoded protein is CASRKGGVSYNSPLHF.

The V call is TRBV6-6, the J call TRBJ1-2; 9 nucleotides match TRBD1. Unmatched junction bases numbered 11, after V lost 4 bases and J lost 8 bases. Germline values: CDR1 MNHNY, CDR2 SVGAGI (reference sequence). The CDR3 has 15 residues. The CDR3 sequence is CASSSPGTGLGGYTF. The CDR3 coding sequence is TGTGCCAGCAGTTCCCCCGGGACAGGGTTAGGAGGCTACACCTTC.

The rearrangement joins TRBV6-5 to TRBJ2-1; 8 nucleotides agree with TRBD2. The CDR3 length is 14 residues. Trimming removed 5 bases from V and 6 bases from J; junction bases left unmatched: 6. Germline V lookup: CDR1 MNHEY, CDR2 SVGAGI. The CDR3 nucleotides are TGTGCCAGCAGTCCAGCGGGAGAGTCCAATGAGCAGTTCTTC. Its protein is CASSPAGESNEQFF.